This TCR beta chain was captured in a study of T cells after yellow fever vaccination. Across the whole study: The authors prepared low-cell-number fractions using SMART-Seq v4 Ultra Low Input. Study-level results: Abundant clonotypes from the bulk population could have been carried over as contaminants into FACS-sorted repertoires.

Notes on this clonotype: Its antigen remains unidentified.

The germline V and J ends were trimmed by 5 bases and 1 base, with 14 bases remaining between them. The CDR3 is 16 amino acids. Template switching by 5'RACE produced TCR cDNA, adding a universal primer site and UMIs. TCRdb re-analysed the 5' RACE reads in MiXCR, keeping a single row per CDR3 protein. The sample shows some 320,000 distinct CDR3 sequences, 3.5% to 5% of them seen only once. The chain couples TRBV12-3 or TRBV12-4 to TRBJ2-2; TRBD1 is a possible D gene (5 bases). The TCR comes from a man aged 18 to 29 who received the YFV17D yellow fever vaccine. The sample was PBMCs, taken 15 days after the yellow fever booster vaccination. CDR3 loop: CASSPGPEWNTGELFF. The CDR3 DNA sequence: TGTGCCAGCAGTCCAGGGCCTGAATGGAACACCGGGGAGCTGTTTTTT.